The sequence of this T cell receptor beta chain was determined in a study of blood T cell repertoires in COVID-19. Looking at the study overall: COVID-19 samples from acute and convalescent phases originated in the United States, Italy and Spain. Sample material is recorded as cDNA or gDNA derived from T cells, B-cell-depleted T cells, or PBMCs.

Trimming took 5 bases from V and 4 from J, leaving 17 bases between them. This CDR3 region has 15 residues. Germline CDR1 reads SEHNR; CDR2 reads FQNEAQ (reference sequence). Original processing notes: How many nucleated cells were present was estimated from reference gene primer amplification. The protocol was immunoSEQ multiplex PCR, while the TCRdb copy is restricted to in-frame clones and leaves out a portion. V, J and clone size derive from that table, while D and trimming were established from the DNA sequence. The sample lists about 38,000 clones; around 95% were seen once. This sequence joins TRBV7-9 and TRBJ2-5; D is perhaps TRBD1 (6 bases). The TCR was taken from a human donor with active COVID-19. The donor label of this sample is uncertain. Material: peripheral blood. The CDR3 DNA is TGTGCCAGCAGCCACCTTAGTTTGGGGGCAGAGACCCAGTACTTC. Encoded protein: CASSHLSLGAETQYF.